Here is one T cell receptor beta chain with its context. Germline-derived CDR1 and CDR2 are MNHEY and SMNVEV (reference sequence). The CDR3 contains 13 residues. V lost 1 base and J 8 bases, leaving 11 bases between the germline ends. The protocol was immunoSEQ multiplex PCR, while the TCRdb copy is restricted to in-frame clones and leaves out a portion. In the table there are millions of clones, about 93% of which are singletons. Positive CCR7 selection of CD45RO-negative cells yielded the naive CD8 cells, and terminally differentiated effector memory CD45RA+ cells were excluded. The data stem from a study of shared clonotypes between healthy human individuals.

The sample taken for sequencing was naive CD8+ T cells from PBMCs. The chain joins TRBV27 to TRBJ1-2; D is ambiguous. This sequence originates from a man between 18 and 29 years old in good health. Some clones in this sample may be carry-over from other donors' samples. DNA for the CDR3: TGTGCCAGCAGTTTATTTTCGAAAGGGGGCTACACCTTC. Amino acids: CASSLFSKGGYTF.